This T cell receptor beta chain is drawn from a study of PD-L1 blockade in urothelial cancer. Study background: Analyses were performed on blood at 3 weeks after treatment start (the second dose) and at 6 weeks. The study recovered a median of roughly 140,000 T cells per blood sample.

The time point was: pretreatment peripheral blood. Sample contribution per patient ranged from 1 to 8, covering pretreatment and on-treatment. The authors spiked synthetic TCR analog templates into each PCR. The assay was immunoSEQ multiplex PCR, and TCRdb's table has in-frame clones only and misses some. The sample consists of more than 90,000 clones, around 87% of them appearing once. The sample consisted of PBMCs, taken around atezolizumab (anti-PD-L1) treatment. The receptor comes from a man in his sixties with urothelial cancer.

CDR3 in amino acids: CASSRGGQAYNQPQHF. CDR3 in DNA: TGTGCCAGCAGTCGTGGCGGACAGGCGTACAATCAGCCCCAGCATTTT. The chain employs TRBV28 and TRBJ1-5; 7 bases match TRBD1. The CDR3 consists of 16 residues. Germline V lookup: CDR1 MDHEN, CDR2 SYDVKM. V trimming: 5 bases; J trimming: 3 bases; junction bases outside the gene matches: 10. Looking up the rest from reference TRBV28 and TRBJ1-5 gives the full variable domain: DVKVTQSSRYLVKRTGEKVFLECVQDMDHENMFWYRQDPGLGLRLIYFSYDVKMKEKGDIPEGYSVSREKKERFSLILESASTNQTSMYLCASSRGGQAYNQPQHFGDGTRLSIL.